Listed below are T cell receptor beta chains from one sample, sequenced in a study of T cells after yellow fever vaccination. TCRdb independently ran MiXCR on the 5' RACE reads; one entry per CDR3 protein. This sample has approximately 27,000 distinct CDR3 sequences, with around 5.5% found just once. The sample in question was PBMCs, either bulk or a sorted T-cell subset (CD4+, CD8+, memory, or dextramer-sorted; not recorded which), obtained 15 days after the yellow fever booster vaccination. The receptors shown here come from a man aged 30-40 years who received the YFV17D yellow fever vaccine. The CDR3 runs from the conserved cysteine through the conserved F or W.

v_call	j_call	cdr3_aa
TRBV7-2	TRBJ2-1	CASSLDRPTYNEQFF
TRBV11-2	TRBJ2-1	CASSSGLAGRNEQFF
TRBV19	TRBJ2-5	CASSIHTQETQYF
TRBV7-2	TRBJ2-7	CASSLSLGTGSYEQYF
TRBV4-1	TRBJ2-1	CASSHQGRRDNEQFF
TRBV12-3/TRBV12-4	TRBJ1-5	CASSLRAGLGQPQHF
TRBV4-3	TRBJ2-3	CASSQDPSGRPSTDTQYF
TRBV18	TRBJ2-7	CASSPPGRPSYEQYF
TRBV20-1	TRBJ2-7	CSAKVGGTGIYEQYF
TRBV7-2	TRBJ2-7	CASSLRTPAYEQYF
TRBV11-2	TRBJ2-7	CASSSGTGMWEQYF
TRBV7-8	TRBJ2-5	CASSRTRSGETQYF
TRBV20-1	TRBJ2-3	CATPKGDTQYF
TRBV7-9	TRBJ1-4	CASSLAIATNEKLFF
TRBV6-4	TRBJ2-3	CASSEGVFGTDTQYF
TRBV7-2	TRBJ2-1	CASSLAQPGTYSYNEQFF
TRBV24-1	TRBJ2-3	CATSRDSVGDTQYF
TRBV6-5	TRBJ1-2	CASNNDRSRGGYTF
TRBV7-9	TRBJ2-1	CASSLPIRLAGGRNEQFF
TRBV27	TRBJ2-7	CASSRMRGSGVYEQYF
TRBV25-1	TRBJ2-7	CASSPGQGFLEQYF
TRBV3-1	TRBJ1-1	CASSLRQGSWAFF
TRBV6-1	TRBJ2-1	CASSQGGMGYNEQFF
TRBV20-1	TRBJ2-3	CSARAGVTGGTDF
TRBV20-1	TRBJ2-1	CSLGGRAASSYNEQFF
TRBV20-1	TRBJ2-1	CSASQAEDYNEQFF
TRBV5-6	TRBJ2-7	CASIPERGSYEQYF
TRBV6-5	TRBJ2-5	CASSTSWGSQETQYF
TRBV3-1	TRBJ2-3	CASSQLAGTDTQYF
TRBV6-4	TRBJ1-1	CASSDGTEAFF
TRBV5-1	TRBJ2-1	CASSLATGETYNEQFF
TRBV7-2	TRBJ1-2	CASSLYRGQTYGYTF
TRBV18	TRBJ1-3	CASSPERATIYF
TRBV7-6	TRBJ1-3	CASSPWGTGSSGNTIYF
TRBV27	TRBJ2-3	CASRPGGTSTDTQYF
TRBV7-2	TRBJ2-1	CASSSSSGIYNEQFF
TRBV6-6	TRBJ1-1	CASSYRQGAGGEAFF
TRBV10-3	TRBJ1-5	CAISDSRNQPQHF
TRBV29-1	TRBJ2-7	CSVARTGGNEQYF
TRBV20-1	TRBJ2-7	CSLTPLAGYGSEQYF
TRBV20-1	TRBJ2-5	CSARLETQYF
TRBV5-6	TRBJ2-3	CASRFRTSGDTQYF
TRBV6-5	TRBJ2-7	CASSYGSGVPNYEQYF
TRBV20-1	TRBJ2-3	CSASRAAGGGDTQYF
TRBV5-4	TRBJ2-5	CASNLFGTSNQETQYF
TRBV19	TRBJ1-1	CASSSLRGNTEAFF
TRBV3-1	TRBJ2-3	CASSQIPRDTQYF
TRBV5-1	TRBJ2-5	CASSWGLAGGGQETQYF
TRBV5-5	TRBJ1-1	CASGTGHTEAFF
TRBV29-1	TRBJ1-1	CSVVTGIGTTEAFF
TRBV19	TRBJ1-1	CASTLDRGESKAFF